These T cell receptor beta chains were read from a single sample in a study of cytomegalovirus exposure and HLA in healthy donors. The protocol was immunoSEQ multiplex PCR, while the TCRdb copy is restricted to in-frame clones and leaves out a portion. Of about 270,000 clones in the sample, around 86% were seen once. The sequenced material came from PBMCs. The receptors stem from a woman between 18 and 29 years old in good health and CMV-seronegative. Both conserved end residues are part of each CDR3. D genes are given only for firm matches. Clone size is shown for a subset of rows, as once, few, many or a class of expanded clone.

J	V	size	D	DNA	CDR3
TRBJ1-2	TRBV2	-	-	TGTGCCAGCAGTGTCGAGGGCTCAAACTATGGCTACACCTTC	CASSVEGSNYGYTF
TRBJ1-4	TRBV7-6	-	-	TGTGCCAGCAGCTCAAGAACAGATACAACTAATGAAAAACTGTTTTTT	CASSSRTDTTNEKLFF
TRBJ1-3	TRBV29-1	-	TRBD1	TGCAGCGCCCGACAGGGAGCTGGAAACACCATATATTTT	CSARQGAGNTIYF
TRBJ1-2	TRBV4-3	-	-	TGCGCCAGCAGCCAAGAAGGTGGGCCCTATGGCTACACCTTC	CASSQEGGPYGYTF
TRBJ2-1	TRBV5-6	once	-	TGTGCCAGCAGCCCGGACTGGGGCTCCTACAATGAGCAGTTCTTC	CASSPDWGSYNEQFF
TRBJ1-1	TRBV6-5	-	-	TGTGCCAGCAGTTACTCCCTGAGCCTGAACACTGAAGCTTTCTTT	CASSYSLSLNTEAFF
TRBJ2-1	TRBV7-9	-	TRBD2	TGTGCCAGCAGCTTCCTAGCGGGAGATAGGGAAAATGAGCAGTTCTTC	CASSFLAGDRENEQFF
TRBJ2-5	TRBV29-1	once	TRBD2	TGCAGCGTCGTGACTAGCGGAGACTACCAAGAGACCCAGTACTTC	CSVVTSGDYQETQYF
TRBJ1-2	TRBV2	-	-	TGTGCCAGCAGTCCTCTCCCGGGGGGCTACACCTTC	CASSPLPGGYTF
TRBJ1-1	TRBV14	-	-	TGTGCCAGCAGCCGGGTGGAGGACACTGAAGCTTTCTTT	CASSRVEDTEAFF
TRBJ2-7	TRBV2	few	TRBD1	TGTGCCAGCAGCGCGACAGGGGGCAACTACGAGCAGTACTTC	CASSATGGNYEQYF
TRBJ1-1	TRBV12-5	-	-	TGTGCTAGTGTCCCTAGACTCAGCACTGAAGCTTTCTTT	CASVPRLSTEAFF
TRBJ2-7	TRBV6-5	-	-	TGTGCCAGCAGCCCACGACTTGTGAGCTCCTACGAGCAGTACTTC	CASSPRLVSSYEQYF
TRBJ2-7	TRBV5-6	-	TRBD2	TGTGCCAGCAGCTTAGGTTTCGTAGCGGGGGGCGCCTACGAGCAGTACTTC	CASSLGFVAGGAYEQYF
TRBJ1-3	TRBV14	-	TRBD1	TGTGCCAGCAGCCAAGAAGGGGGCGCGTTTGGAAACACCATATATTTT	CASSQEGGAFGNTIYF
TRBJ1-2	TRBV6-5	-	-	TGTGCCAGCAGTTACTCGCGTGGACAGAGCTATGGCTACACCTTC	CASSYSRGQSYGYTF
TRBJ2-1	TRBV29-1	-	-	TGCAGCGATATAACAGGGAGTCCCTACAATGAGCAGTTCTTC	CSDITGSPYNEQFF
TRBJ1-2	TRBV6-5	-	TRBD1	TGTGCCAGCAGTTACCGGCTCACAGGGGCCTATGGCTACACCTTC	CASSYRLTGAYGYTF
TRBJ2-3	TRBV18	once	TRBD2	TGTGCCAGCTCACGATTCCCGGGACTAGCGGGGAGTGAATATAGCACAGATACGCAGTATTTT	CASSRFPGLAGSEYSTDTQYF
TRBJ2-3	TRBV4-2	-	TRBD2	TGTGCCAGCAGCCAAGAGGTCCTAGCGGGACGCACAGATACGCAGTATTTT	CASSQEVLAGRTDTQYF
TRBJ2-1	TRBV11-2	-	TRBD2	TGTGCCAGCAGCCCCCGGACTAGCGGGGGGATGAACAATGAGCAGTTCTTC	CASSPRTSGGMNNEQFF
TRBJ1-2	TRBV7-9	few	TRBD1	TGTGCCAGCAGCTTAGCTATTGGAGGGGGCAATGGCTACACCTTC	CASSLAIGGGNGYTF